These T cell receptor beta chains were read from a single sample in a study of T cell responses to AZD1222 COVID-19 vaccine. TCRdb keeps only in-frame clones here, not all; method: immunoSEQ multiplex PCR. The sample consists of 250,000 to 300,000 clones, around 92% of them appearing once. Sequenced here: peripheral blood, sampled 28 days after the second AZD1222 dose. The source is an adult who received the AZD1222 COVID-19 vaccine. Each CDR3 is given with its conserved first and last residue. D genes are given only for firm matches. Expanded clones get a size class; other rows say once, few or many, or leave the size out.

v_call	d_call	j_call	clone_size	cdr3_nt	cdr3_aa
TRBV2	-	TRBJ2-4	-	TGTGCCTCAAGGTTGGGCGCGGGGAACATTCAGTACTTC	CASRLGAGNIQYF
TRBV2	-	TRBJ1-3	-	TGTGCCAGCAGGACGGACTCTGGAAACACCATATATTTT	CASRTDSGNTIYF
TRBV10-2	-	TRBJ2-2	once	TGCGCCAGCAGTTTGGCTGGACCGAACACCGGGGAGCTGTTTTTT	CASSLAGPNTGELFF
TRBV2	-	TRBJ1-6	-	TGTGCCAGCAGTGAATATAAAGAGGATTCACCCCTCCACTTT	CASSEYKEDSPLHF
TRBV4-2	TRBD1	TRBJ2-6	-	TGTGCCAGCAGCCAAGTATCGGGACAGGGGCACTCTGGGGCCAACGTCCTGACTTTC	CASSQVSGQGHSGANVLTF
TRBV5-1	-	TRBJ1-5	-	TGCGCCAGCAGCCTTAGACTCAATCAGCCCCAGCATTTT	CASSLRLNQPQHF
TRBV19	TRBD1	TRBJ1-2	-	TGTGCCAGTAGACCGGGACAGATCTATGGCTACACCTTC	CASRPGQIYGYTF
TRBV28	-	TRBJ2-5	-	TGTGCCAGCAGTTCCCCGCGAGGGGGTTGGGAGACCCAGTACTTC	CASSSPRGGWETQYF
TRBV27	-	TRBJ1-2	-	TGTGCCAGCAGGAGCTCCGGGGGCCTTTTGGGTGGCTACACCTTC	CASRSSGGLLGGYTF
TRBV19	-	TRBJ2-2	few	TGTGCCAGTAGTATCAGCCCCGGGGAGCTGTTTTTT	CASSISPGELFF
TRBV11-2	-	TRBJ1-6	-	TGTGCCAGCAGCACTACCGGGTTGACACCCCTCCACTTT	CASSTTGLTPLHF
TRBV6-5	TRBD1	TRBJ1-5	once	TGTGCCAGCAGCAGGACAGGAGGGGCCAATCAGCCCCAGCATTTT	CASSRTGGANQPQHF
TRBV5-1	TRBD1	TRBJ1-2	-	TGCGCCAGCAGCTCGGACAGGCCCTTAAACTATGGCTACACCTTC	CASSSDRPLNYGYTF
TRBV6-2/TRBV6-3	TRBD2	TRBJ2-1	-	TGTGCCAGCAGTTACTCGAAAGTAGCGGGGGAATACAATGAGCAGTTCTTC	CASSYSKVAGEYNEQFF
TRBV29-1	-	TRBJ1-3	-	TGCAGCGTTGAAGAGACTAACACCATATATTTT	CSVEETNTIYF
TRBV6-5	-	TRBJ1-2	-	TGTGCCAGCAGTCACGACAAGAACTATGGCTACACCTTC	CASSHDKNYGYTF
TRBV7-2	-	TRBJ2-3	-	TGTGCCAGCAGCTGGGCTCGGGGTGCGCAGTATTTT	CASSWARGAQYF
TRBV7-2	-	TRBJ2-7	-	TGTGCCAGCAGCCAATTCCTAGAGTCCGAGCAGTACTTC	CASSQFLESEQYF
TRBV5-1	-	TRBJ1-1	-	TGCGCCAGCAGGTTAGTTGGACGCACTGAAGCTTTCTTT	CASRLVGRTEAFF
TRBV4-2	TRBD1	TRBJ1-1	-	TGTGCCAGCAGCCACCCAGACAGGGGAGACTCTGAAGCTTTCTTT	CASSHPDRGDSEAFF
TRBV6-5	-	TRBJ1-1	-	TGTGCCAGCAGTTACGGGGGCGCGAGCACTGAAGCTTTCTTT	CASSYGGASTEAFF
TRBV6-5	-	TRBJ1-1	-	TGTGCCAGCAGTTACGGGGGGTCCAACACTGAAGCTTTCTTT	CASSYGGSNTEAFF
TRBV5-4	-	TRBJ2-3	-	TGTGCCAGCAGCTTCGGGGCCGACACAGATACGCAGTATTTT	CASSFGADTDTQYF
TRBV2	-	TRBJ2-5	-	TGTGCCAGAACAGACCAAGAGACCCAGTACTTC	CARTDQETQYF
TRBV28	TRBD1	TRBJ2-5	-	TGTGCCAGCGGACAGGGCCAAGAGACCCAGTACTTC	CASGQGQETQYF
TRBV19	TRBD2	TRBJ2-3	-	TGTGCCAGTACCCCGGGACTAGCGGTTTCTTATAGCACAGATACGCAGTATTTT	CASTPGLAVSYSTDTQYF
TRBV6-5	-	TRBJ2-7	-	TGTGCCAGCACCGCGGGTCGGTCCTACGAGCAGTACTTC	CASTAGRSYEQYF